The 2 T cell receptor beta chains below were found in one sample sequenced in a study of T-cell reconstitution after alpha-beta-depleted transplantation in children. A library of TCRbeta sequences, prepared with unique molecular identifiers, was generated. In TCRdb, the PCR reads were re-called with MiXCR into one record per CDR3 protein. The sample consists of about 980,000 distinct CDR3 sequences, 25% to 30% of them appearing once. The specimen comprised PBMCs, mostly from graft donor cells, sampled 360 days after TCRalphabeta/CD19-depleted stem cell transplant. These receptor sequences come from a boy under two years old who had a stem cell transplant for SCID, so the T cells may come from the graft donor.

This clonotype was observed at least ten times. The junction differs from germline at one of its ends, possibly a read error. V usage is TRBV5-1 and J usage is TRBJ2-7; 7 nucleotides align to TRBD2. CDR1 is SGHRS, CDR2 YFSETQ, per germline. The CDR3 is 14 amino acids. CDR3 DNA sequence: TGTGCCAGCAGCTTAGCGGGCAGGACTTACGAGCAGTACTTC. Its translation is CASSLAGRTYEQYF.

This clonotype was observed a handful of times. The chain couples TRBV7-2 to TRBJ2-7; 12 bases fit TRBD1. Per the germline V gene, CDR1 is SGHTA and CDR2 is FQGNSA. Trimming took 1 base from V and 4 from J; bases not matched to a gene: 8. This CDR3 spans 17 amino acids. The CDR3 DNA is TGTGCCAGCAGCTTAGGTGGGACAGGGGGCCAAGGATACGAGCAGTACTTC. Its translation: CASSLGGTGGQGYEQYF.